Following are 9 T cell receptor beta chains from one sample sequenced in a study of OX40 agonist ivuxolimab in advanced cancers. Produced via immunoSEQ multiplex PCR; TCRdb's table is partial and in-frame only. In the table there are 95,000 to 150,000 clones, around 89% of which are singletons. The source was CD4+ or CD8+ T cells sorted from blood, collected in a trial of the OX40 agonist ivuxolimab. These receptors were taken from an adult with an advanced solid tumor such as melanoma, head and neck, liver or kidney cancer.

The genes are TRBV7-9 and TRBJ1-1, with D unclear. The CDR3 runs 13 residues. Germline lookup yields CDR1 SEHNR and CDR2 FQNEAQ (reference sequence). The V end lost 3 bases, the J end lost 6 bases, and 11 bases lay between the germline ends. The CDR3 DNA sequence: TGTGCCAGCAGCTTGACCGACCGTCCTGAAGCTTTCTTT. Its protein is CASSLTDRPEAFF.

This clone was recorded only once. The chain uses TRBV5-1 and TRBJ2-5, with D perhaps being TRBD1 or TRBD2 (6 bases each). The CDR3 loop spans 18 amino acids. Looked up from germline, CDR1 is SGHRS and CDR2 is YFSETQ. Deletions cut 3 bases from V and 1 base from J, with 22 bases between. The CDR3 here is CASSSAGTLGGIQETQYF. CDR3 in DNA: TGCGCCAGCAGCTCGGCCGGGACTCTAGGGGGAATCCAAGAGACCCAGTACTTC.

J is TRBJ1-2 and V is TRBV20-1; the D is unclear. Trimming stripped 6 bases from V and 3 bases from J, with 8 bases between. This CDR3 region has 11 residues. Germline V gene data show CDR1 as DFQATT and CDR2 as SNEGSKA (reference sequence). The CDR3 protein is CSAKRDYGYTF. CDR3 coding DNA: TGCAGTGCAAAGAGGGACTATGGCTACACCTTC.

This clone was counted a single time. CDR3 amino acids: CASRQGRKNYGYTF. DNA of the CDR3: TGTGCCAGCAGACAGGGACGGAAAAACTATGGCTACACCTTC. The J gene is TRBJ1-2, the V gene TRBV6-5, with TRBD1 as a possible D gene (6 bases). The length of the CDR3 is 14 residues. With 6 bases removed from V and 2 bases from J, the gap between germline ends came to 13 bases. CDR1 and CDR2 (germline): MNHEY, SVGAGI.

The chain employs TRBV7-2 and TRBJ2-3; 11 nucleotides line up with TRBD2. Germline values: CDR1 SGHTA, CDR2 FQGNSA. The CDR3 is 15 amino acids. Germline trimming cut 5 bases from V and 3 bases from J; bases unmatched to any gene: 4. This CDR3 is CASSPRLAGTDTQYF. CDR3 DNA sequence: TGTGCCAGCAGCCCTCGACTAGCGGGGACAGATACGCAGTATTTT. The full variable domain, with the rest looked up from reference TRBV7-2 and TRBJ2-3, is GAGVSQSPSNKVTEKGKDVELRCDPISGHTALYWYRQSLGQGLEFLIYFQGNSAPDKSGLPSDRFSAERTGGSVSTLTIQRTQQEDSAVYLCASSPRLAGTDTQYFGPGTRLTVL.

The gene calls are TRBV5-4 and TRBJ1-5, with TRBD1 identical over 7 bases. The ends lost 1 base at V and 7 bases at J; junction bases unmatched: 2. The CDR3 consists of 13 residues. Germline CDR1 SGHNT, CDR2 YYREEE (reference sequence). The CDR3 DNA is TGTGCCAGCAGCTTGATGGGACAGCAGCCCCAGCATTTT. Its translation: CASSLMGQQPQHF.

The rearrangement links TRBV5-6 to TRBJ2-2; TRBD2 matches 14 bases. This CDR3 comprises 16 residues. CDR1 SGHDT and CDR2 YYEEEE come from the germline V gene. V lost 4 bases, J lost 3 bases, and 2 bases stayed unmatched. CDR3 residues: CASSKGLAGDTGELFF. For the CDR3, the DNA is TGTGCCAGCAGCAAGGGACTAGCGGGGGACACCGGGGAGCTGTTTTTT.

As for this clone: At the DNA level, this CDR3 is encoded by other sequences in the same sample as well. The rearrangement links TRBV6-6 to TRBJ1-1, with unresolved D. V lost 0 bases and J lost 1, with 3 bases in between. Germline CDR1 is MNHNY and CDR2 is SVGAGI (reference sequence). CDR3 size: 13 residues. CDR3 sequence: CASSYSQNTEAFF. The CDR3 nucleotides read TGTGCCAGCAGTTACTCTCAGAACACTGAAGCTTTCTTT.

This clone appeared a single time. This chain joins TRBV4-3 and TRBJ2-7, with 9 bases identical to TRBD1. V lost 0 bases, J lost 4 bases, and 4 bases stayed unmatched. The CDR3 has 15 amino acids. Germline V gene data show CDR1 as LGHNA and CDR2 as YSLEER. Here the CDR3 reads CASSQEMDRGYEQYF. The CDR3 region has the DNA TGCGCCAGCAGCCAAGAAATGGACAGGGGTTACGAGCAGTACTTC.